Sequencing of this TCR beta chain was carried out in a study of cytomegalovirus exposure and HLA in healthy donors. The study ran its PCR with 60 Vbeta and 13 Jbeta primers. The data were produced by immunoSEQ multiplex PCR, yet TCRdb's version contains in-frame clones alone and is incomplete. This table holds some 110,000 clones, roughly 9.9% found once. This clone has a handful of counts. Its matching antigen is unknown. Study-wide findings and caveats: The classifier reportedly diagnosed cytomegalovirus status with high specificity and sensitivity.

The germline gives CDR1 MNHEY, CDR2 SVGAGI. Trimming removed 6 bases from V and 8 bases from J, with 16 bases in between. This CDR3 region has 13 residues. Sequences were obtained from PBMCs. This sequence originates from a man under 40 in good health and CMV-seronegative. The chain has TRBV6-5 and TRBJ1-2; D is unclear. The CDR3 DNA sequence: TGTGCCAGCAGCCCAGACGGAATGAGGGGCTACACCTTC. Protein: CASSPDGMRGYTF.